Listed below are T cell receptor beta chains from one sample, sequenced in a study of cytomegalovirus exposure and HLA in healthy donors. TCRdb's table, derived via immunoSEQ multiplex PCR, lists solely in-frame clones and lacks some. The data hold some 170,000 clones, with approximately 78% observed a single time. The sequenced sample was PBMCs. The receptors stem from a woman younger than 30 in good health and CMV-seronegative. Each CDR3 is given with its conserved first and last residue. Fields, in order: clone size, V gene, CDR3 protein. Some rows mark clone size as missing; the rest say once, few, many or name a class of expanded clone.

- TRBV30 CAWSLVARSSYNEQFF
- TRBV15 CATSRGAPGLATDTQYF
- TRBV7-2 CASSSRTGRSGYTF
- TRBV27 CASSPIRQGPITSTEAFF
- TRBV28 CASSLSPPVYGYTF
- TRBV11-2 CASSPVGGNEQFF
- TRBV11-2 CASSSGPAGNQPQHF
- TRBV5-1 CASSLGREWDPGANVLTF
- TRBV2 CASTSWTGGLSEQFF
- TRBV6-6 CASSYVGGEGEKLFF
- TRBV28 CASSLGGATNEKLFF
- TRBV5-6 CASSFEGQKTF
- TRBV10-3 CAIGRRRNEKLFF
- TRBV6-4 CASREREGLYEQYF
once TRBV27 CASSAGQGHNYGYTF
few TRBV6-6 CASSLGQGPYEQYF
- TRBV29-1 CSVDVSQAFF
- TRBV2 CASSDDRPSNPPGELFF
- TRBV2 CASRQGLENIQYF
- TRBV9 CASSATRTGWHEQYF
- TRBV19 CASSIPLGAYSNQPQHF
once TRBV6-5 CASRFNSYNSPLHF
- TRBV5-5 CASSLVLFTEAFF
- TRBV11-2 CASSRLAPDSEQFF